This T cell receptor beta chain was sequenced during a study of Tregs in tolerant kidney transplant recipients. The method was immunoSEQ multiplex PCR; TCRdb's version includes in-frame clones alone and lacks a portion of them. The table includes about 60,000 clones, around 90% detected once. The CDR3 is 18 residues long. Trimming removed 0 bases from V and 6 bases from J; junction bases left unmatched: 19. Germline CDR1 and CDR2: SQVTM and ANQGSEA. General study results and limits: Expanding Tregs on activated donor B cells appeared to best identify donor-specific TCRbeta clones. Antigen-driven expansion was suggested because donor-specific Tregs expanded more than all Tregs in tolerant patients.

CD4+CD25+CD127- Tregs, CD4+CD25- non-Tregs, CD4 and CD8 cells were sorted. In the case of this clone: As yet, its antigen is unknown.

The chain recombines TRBV29-1 with TRBJ1-2; 7 bases are a match to TRBD1. The source is a human donor who received a combined kidney and bone marrow transplant. Sequenced material: CD8+ T cells from blood, taken before the transplant. In nucleotides, the CDR3 is TGCAGCGTTGAAGACTTATCAGACAGGGATGGCCCTAGGAATGGCTACACCTTC. Translated: CSVEDLSDRDGPRNGYTF.